A selection of T cell receptor beta chains follows, all from one sample in a study of regulatory T cells in long-lasting Graves disease. A single record per CDR3 protein comes from TCRdb applying MiXCR to the multiplex PCR reads. Altogether around 450,000 distinct CDR3 sequences are present, 16% being singletons, with the ten largest covering over 9%. These data were also reused for a study on T cells in Graves' hyperthyroidism and ophthalmopathy.

Sequenced here: peripheral blood mononuclear cells (PBMCs), sampled at new diagnosis, from a patient treated with antithyroid drugs. Receptors were obtained from a middle-aged man with Graves disease. Both conserved end residues are part of each CDR3. The D gene is left open where the match is weak. Some rows mark clone size as missing; the rest say once, few, many or name a class of expanded clone.

D	V	size	J	DNA	CDR3
TRBD2	TRBV20-1	-	TRBJ2-5	TGCAGTGCTTCCGGGACTAGCGGGAGAAGTCAAGAGACCCAGTACTTC	CSASGTSGRSQETQYF
TRBD2	TRBV20-1	many	TRBJ2-1	TGCAGTGCTACTACTAGCGGAGCATACAATGAGCAGTTCTTC	CSATTSGAYNEQFF
-	TRBV7-8	few	TRBJ2-1	TGTGCCAGCAGCACACAGGGTCAGCAGTTCTTC	CASSTQGQQFF
-	TRBV20-1	many	TRBJ2-4	TGCAGTGCTAGAGATTGGACCGCAGCCAAAAACATTCAGTACTTC	CSARDWTAAKNIQYF
-	TRBV30	few	TRBJ1-2	TGTGCCTGGAGTCTTGGAGGCCCTGCTTCGATCTATGGCTACACCTTC	CAWSLGGPASIYGYTF
TRBD1	TRBV18	few	TRBJ1-2	TGTGCCAGCTCACCACAGGGGACAGGGATCTATGGCTACACCTTC	CASSPQGTGIYGYTF
-	TRBV7-9	-	TRBJ2-2	TGTGCCAGCAGCTTACGAGGCATACCGAACACCGGGGAGCTGTTTTTT	CASSLRGIPNTGELFF
-	TRBV29-1	few	TRBJ2-1	TGCAGCGTTGTCGTAGGCCCCTACAATGAGCAGTTCTTC	CSVVVGPYNEQFF
-	TRBV6-1	many	TRBJ1-1	TGTGCCAGCAGTGAAGGCTCAACCGAAACTGAAGCTTTCTTT	CASSEGSTETEAFF
-	TRBV9	-	TRBJ2-1	TGTGCCAGCAGCGTACATCTGGGGAATGAGCAGTTCTTC	CASSVHLGNEQFF
TRBD2	TRBV7-8	many	TRBJ2-3	TGTGCCAGCAGCTCAAATCGGGGGGGGGCAGATACGCAGTATTTT	CASSSNRGGADTQYF
-	TRBV12-3/TRBV12-4	-	TRBJ2-3	TGTGCCAGCAGTAGCACAGATACGCGGTATTTT	CASSSTDTRYF